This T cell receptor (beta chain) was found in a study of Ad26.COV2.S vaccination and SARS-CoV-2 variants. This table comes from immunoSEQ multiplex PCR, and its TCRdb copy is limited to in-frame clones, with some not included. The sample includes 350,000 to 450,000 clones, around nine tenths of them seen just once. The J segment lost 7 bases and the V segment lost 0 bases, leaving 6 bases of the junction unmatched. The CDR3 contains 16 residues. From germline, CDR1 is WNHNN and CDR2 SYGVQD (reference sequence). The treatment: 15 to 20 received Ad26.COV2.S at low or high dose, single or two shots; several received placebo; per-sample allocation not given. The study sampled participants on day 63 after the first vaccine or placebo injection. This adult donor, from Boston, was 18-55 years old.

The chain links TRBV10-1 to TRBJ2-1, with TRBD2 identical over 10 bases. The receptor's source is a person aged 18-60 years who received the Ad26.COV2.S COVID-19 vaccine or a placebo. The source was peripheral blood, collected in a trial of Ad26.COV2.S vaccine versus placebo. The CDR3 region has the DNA TGCGCCAGCAGTGAGTCTCGGCTAGCGGGAGTGAATGAGCAGTTCTTC. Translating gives CASSESRLAGVNEQFF.